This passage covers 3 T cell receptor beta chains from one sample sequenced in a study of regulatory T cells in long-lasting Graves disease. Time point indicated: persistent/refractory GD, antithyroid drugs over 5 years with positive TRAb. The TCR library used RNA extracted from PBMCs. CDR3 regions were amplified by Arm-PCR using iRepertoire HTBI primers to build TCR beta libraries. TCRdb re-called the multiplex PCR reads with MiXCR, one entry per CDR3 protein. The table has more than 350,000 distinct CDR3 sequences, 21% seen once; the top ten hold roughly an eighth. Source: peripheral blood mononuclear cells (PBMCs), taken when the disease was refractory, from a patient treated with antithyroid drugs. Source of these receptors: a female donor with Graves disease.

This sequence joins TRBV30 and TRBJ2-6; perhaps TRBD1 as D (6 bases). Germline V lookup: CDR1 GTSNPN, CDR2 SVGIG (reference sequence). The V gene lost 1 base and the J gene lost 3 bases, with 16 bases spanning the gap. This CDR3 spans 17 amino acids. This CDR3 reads CAWSGFGGPGGANVLTF. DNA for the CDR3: TGTGCCTGGAGTGGGTTTGGGGGCCCGGGTGGGGCCAACGTCCTGACTTTC.

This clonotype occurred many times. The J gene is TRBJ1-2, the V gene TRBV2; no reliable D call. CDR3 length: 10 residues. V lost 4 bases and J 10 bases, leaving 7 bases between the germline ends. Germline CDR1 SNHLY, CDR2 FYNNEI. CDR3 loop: CASSGQVYTF. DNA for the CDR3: TGTGCCAGCAGTGGTCAGGTCTACACCTTC.

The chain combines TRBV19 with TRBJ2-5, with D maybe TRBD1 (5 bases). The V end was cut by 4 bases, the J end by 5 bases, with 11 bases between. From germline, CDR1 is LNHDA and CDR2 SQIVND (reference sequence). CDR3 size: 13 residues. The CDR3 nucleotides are TGTGCCAGTAGTACAGGGTTGGGTGAGACCCAGTACTTC. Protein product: CASSTGLGETQYF.